This is a list of T cell receptor beta chains from one sample in a study of T-cell reconstitution after alpha-beta-depleted transplantation in children. TCRdb passed the PCR reads through MiXCR, listing each CDR3 protein once. The table has some 600,000 distinct CDR3 sequences, 10% to 15% seen once. The sequencing here drew on PBMCs, mostly from graft donor cells, taken 360 days after TCRalphabeta/CD19-depleted stem cell transplant. The receptors originated from a male patient younger than 18 who had a stem cell transplant for acute myeloid leukemia, so the T cells may come from the graft donor. Each CDR3 is given with its conserved first and last residue. A D gene is named only where the DNA matches it firmly. The size field is filled for only some rows; it gives once, few, many or a size class.

clone_size: -; j_call: TRBJ1-1; d_call: -; v_call: TRBV5-6; cdr3_nt: TGTGCCAGCAGCCGATGGACGGTTATGAACACTGAAGCTTTCTTT; cdr3_aa: CASSRWTVMNTEAFF
clone_size: few; j_call: TRBJ2-1; d_call: TRBD2; v_call: TRBV11-1; cdr3_nt: TGTGCCAGCAGCTTAGCCTTTCCGACTAGCGGGACCTATAACAATGAGCAGTTCTTC; cdr3_aa: CASSLAFPTSGTYNNEQFF
clone_size: -; j_call: TRBJ2-5; d_call: -; v_call: TRBV24-1; cdr3_nt: TGTGCCACCAGTGATTTCCCTAACGTAGAGACCCAGTACTTC; cdr3_aa: CATSDFPNVETQYF
clone_size: many; j_call: TRBJ2-3; d_call: -; v_call: TRBV5-5; cdr3_nt: TGTGCCAGCAGCTTGCGTCGGGGCACAGATACGCAGTATTTT; cdr3_aa: CASSLRRGTDTQYF
clone_size: few; j_call: TRBJ2-1; d_call: TRBD2; v_call: TRBV7-3; cdr3_nt: TGTGCCAGCAGCTTAATTTGGACTAGCGGGAGCAATGAGCAGTTCTTC; cdr3_aa: CASSLIWTSGSNEQFF
clone_size: -; j_call: TRBJ2-3; d_call: TRBD2; v_call: TRBV4-1; cdr3_nt: TGCGCCAGCAGCCAGTCCGGGACTAGCGGGCCTAGCACAGATACGCAGTATTTT; cdr3_aa: CASSQSGTSGPSTDTQYF
clone_size: few; j_call: TRBJ2-1; d_call: -; v_call: TRBV10-3; cdr3_nt: TGTGCCATCTCTCCGGACCAGCCCTACAATGAGCAGTTCTTC; cdr3_aa: CAISPDQPYNEQFF
clone_size: few; j_call: TRBJ2-2; d_call: TRBD2; v_call: TRBV3-1; cdr3_nt: TGTGCCAGCAGCCAAATCCGTCTAGCGGGAGCCACCGGGGAGCTGTTTTTT; cdr3_aa: CASSQIRLAGATGELFF
clone_size: many; j_call: TRBJ2-7; d_call: TRBD2; v_call: TRBV3-1; cdr3_nt: TGTGCCAGCAGCCAAGGTTTCTCGGGACTAGCGGGATTAAGTCTCTACGAGCAGTACTTC; cdr3_aa: CASSQGFSGLAGLSLYEQYF
clone_size: few; j_call: TRBJ2-7; d_call: TRBD2; v_call: TRBV20-1; cdr3_nt: TGCAGTGCTAGTGGCCTGGGACTAGGTGAGCAGTACTTC; cdr3_aa: CSASGLGLGEQYF
clone_size: -; j_call: TRBJ1-2; d_call: TRBD1; v_call: TRBV29-1; cdr3_nt: TGCAGCTTCTCCCGGACAGGCGGGGGCTACACCTTC; cdr3_aa: CSFSRTGGGYTF
clone_size: -; j_call: TRBJ2-2; d_call: -; v_call: TRBV6-5; cdr3_nt: TGTGCCAGCATTTTTGAGAGGGGCCCGGGCGGGGAGCTGTTTTTT; cdr3_aa: CASIFERGPGGELFF
clone_size: few; j_call: TRBJ2-2; d_call: -; v_call: TRBV29-1; cdr3_nt: TGCAGCGTTGAGGGGACACCGAACACCGGGGAGCTGTTTTTT; cdr3_aa: CSVEGTPNTGELFF
clone_size: -; j_call: TRBJ2-3; d_call: TRBD2; v_call: TRBV29-1; cdr3_nt: TGCAGCGCCGGGACTAGCGGGGAACCCACAGATACGCAGTATTTT; cdr3_aa: CSAGTSGEPTDTQYF
clone_size: many; j_call: TRBJ2-7; d_call: TRBD2; v_call: TRBV7-2; cdr3_nt: TGTGCCAGCAGCCAACTTGGGGTAGCGGGGATCTCCTACGAGCAGTACTTC; cdr3_aa: CASSQLGVAGISYEQYF
clone_size: few; j_call: TRBJ1-2; d_call: -; v_call: TRBV12-3/TRBV12-4; cdr3_nt: TGTGCCAGCAGTTTGGGAAAAAACTATGGCTACACCTTC; cdr3_aa: CASSLGKNYGYTF
clone_size: many; j_call: TRBJ2-1; d_call: TRBD2; v_call: TRBV12-3/TRBV12-4; cdr3_nt: TGTGCCAGCAGTGGAAGGCTTAGCGGGTTCCAAAATGAGCAGTTCTTC; cdr3_aa: CASSGRLSGFQNEQFF
clone_size: many; j_call: TRBJ2-2; d_call: -; v_call: TRBV6-2/TRBV6-3; cdr3_nt: TGTGCCAGCACCCCCTCCCCAGGTACCGGGGAGCTGTTTTTT; cdr3_aa: CASTPSPGTGELFF
clone_size: -; j_call: TRBJ2-2; d_call: -; v_call: TRBV18; cdr3_nt: TGTGCCAGCTCACCGGCGGGAACGAACACCGGGGAGCTGTTTTTT; cdr3_aa: CASSPAGTNTGELFF
clone_size: -; j_call: TRBJ1-4; d_call: -; v_call: TRBV30; cdr3_nt: TGTGCCTGGAGTGTCCAGGACAGCAGAAATGAAAAACTGTTTTTT; cdr3_aa: CAWSVQDSRNEKLFF
clone_size: few; j_call: TRBJ2-7; d_call: -; v_call: TRBV13; cdr3_nt: TGTGCCAGCAGCCCACCCTTTAGCGGTTCCCCCTACGAGCAGTACTTC; cdr3_aa: CASSPPFSGSPYEQYF
clone_size: -; j_call: TRBJ1-5; d_call: TRBD1; v_call: TRBV12-3/TRBV12-4; cdr3_nt: TGTGCCAGCAGTTTAGGACAGGGGGCTGGAGGGAGCAATCAGCCCCAGCATTTT; cdr3_aa: CASSLGQGAGGSNQPQHF
clone_size: few; j_call: TRBJ1-4; d_call: -; v_call: TRBV12-3/TRBV12-4; cdr3_nt: TGTGCCAGCAGTTTATATGGGGCCCCGGGAAGACTGTTTTTT; cdr3_aa: CASSLYGAPGRLFF
clone_size: many; j_call: TRBJ2-7; d_call: -; v_call: TRBV28; cdr3_nt: TGTGCCAGCACACCAAGATTGAGACCCACTCCTGGCGAGCAGTACTTC; cdr3_aa: CASTPRLRPTPGEQYF
clone_size: few; j_call: TRBJ2-1; d_call: -; v_call: TRBV14; cdr3_nt: TGTGCCAGCAGCCGAAGGGCGGGACCTACGACAGCCTACAATGAGCAGTTCTTC; cdr3_aa: CASSRRAGPTTAYNEQFF
clone_size: -; j_call: TRBJ2-4; d_call: TRBD2; v_call: TRBV18; cdr3_nt: TGTGCCAGCTCACCACTAGCGACTAGCGTAGCCAAAAACATTCAGTACTTC; cdr3_aa: CASSPLATSVAKNIQYF
clone_size: many; j_call: TRBJ2-7; d_call: TRBD1; v_call: TRBV10-3; cdr3_nt: TGTGCCATCAGAAATTCCCGGGACAGTTCCTACGAGCAGTACTTC; cdr3_aa: CAIRNSRDSSYEQYF
clone_size: -; j_call: TRBJ2-7; d_call: TRBD1; v_call: TRBV29-1; cdr3_nt: TGCAGCGTACCACCGGGACAGCCCGAGGAGCAGTACTTC; cdr3_aa: CSVPPGQPEEQYF
clone_size: few; j_call: TRBJ2-1; d_call: -; v_call: TRBV28; cdr3_nt: TGTGCCAGCACTGAGGGAACGAAATCCTACAATGAGCAGTTCTTC; cdr3_aa: CASTEGTKSYNEQFF
clone_size: -; j_call: TRBJ2-2; d_call: TRBD2; v_call: TRBV3-1; cdr3_nt: TGTGCCAGCAGCCAAGGGCTAGCGGGAGTCACCGGGGAGCTGTTTTTT; cdr3_aa: CASSQGLAGVTGELFF
clone_size: many; j_call: TRBJ2-2; d_call: TRBD1; v_call: TRBV29-1; cdr3_nt: TGCAGCGTTGGCTCTCCGGGACAGGCGAACACCGGGGAGCTGTTTTTT; cdr3_aa: CSVGSPGQANTGELFF
clone_size: few; j_call: TRBJ2-1; d_call: -; v_call: TRBV14; cdr3_nt: TGTGCCAGCAGCCAAGGGGGGGTTCCTGGGGGAAGTGAGCAGTTCTTC; cdr3_aa: CASSQGGVPGGSEQFF
clone_size: few; j_call: TRBJ2-1; d_call: -; v_call: TRBV4-3; cdr3_nt: TGCGCCAGCAGCCCCCGAGGGGATGGGAATGAGCAGTTCTTC; cdr3_aa: CASSPRGDGNEQFF
clone_size: many; j_call: TRBJ2-1; d_call: -; v_call: TRBV7-3; cdr3_nt: TGTGCCAGCAGCTTCCGGTCTTACAATGAGCAGTTCTTC; cdr3_aa: CASSFRSYNEQFF
clone_size: many; j_call: TRBJ2-7; d_call: TRBD2; v_call: TRBV4-3; cdr3_nt: TGCGCCAGCAGCCAGGTTACTAGCGGGAGGGCCTACGAGCAGTACTTC; cdr3_aa: CASSQVTSGRAYEQYF
clone_size: -; j_call: TRBJ2-4; d_call: -; v_call: TRBV30; cdr3_nt: TGTGCCTGCTCCATAGGGGCGGAACTAGCCAAAAACATTCAGTACTTC; cdr3_aa: CACSIGAELAKNIQYF
clone_size: -; j_call: TRBJ2-3; d_call: -; v_call: TRBV28; cdr3_nt: TGTGCCAGCAGTTCGCCTCAGGGATTGGGCACAGATACGCAGTATTTT; cdr3_aa: CASSSPQGLGTDTQYF
clone_size: -; j_call: TRBJ2-3; d_call: TRBD2; v_call: TRBV10-3; cdr3_nt: TGTGCCAGCATAGCGGGAGGGCCCAGGGATACGCAGTATTTT; cdr3_aa: CASIAGGPRDTQYF
clone_size: -; j_call: TRBJ1-4; d_call: TRBD1; v_call: TRBV20-1; cdr3_nt: TGCAGTGCGCGACAGGGGGGCCGGAGGGAACTGTTTTTT; cdr3_aa: CSARQGGRRELFF
clone_size: -; j_call: TRBJ1-5; d_call: TRBD1; v_call: TRBV12-3/TRBV12-4; cdr3_nt: TGTGCCAGCAGTTTAGGAGCAACAGGGGTCAATCAGCCCCAGCATTTT; cdr3_aa: CASSLGATGVNQPQHF
clone_size: -; j_call: TRBJ2-1; d_call: -; v_call: TRBV4-3; cdr3_nt: TGCGCCAGCAGCCAAGAGCTGGCTAGGGATGAGCAGTTCTTC; cdr3_aa: CASSQELARDEQFF
clone_size: few; j_call: TRBJ2-3; d_call: -; v_call: TRBV9; cdr3_nt: TGTGCCAGCAGCTCGCGGGACATTCTCACCACAGATACGCAGTATTTT; cdr3_aa: CASSSRDILTTDTQYF
clone_size: few; j_call: TRBJ2-1; d_call: TRBD2; v_call: TRBV7-3; cdr3_nt: TGTGCCAGCAGCTTAACGCTACTAGCGGGCTCCTACAATGAGCAGTTCTTC; cdr3_aa: CASSLTLLAGSYNEQFF
clone_size: few; j_call: TRBJ2-1; d_call: TRBD2; v_call: TRBV5-1; cdr3_nt: TGCGCCAGCAGCTTGGGTAGCGGGAGGTATGAGCAGTTCTTC; cdr3_aa: CASSLGSGRYEQFF
clone_size: few; j_call: TRBJ2-7; d_call: TRBD2; v_call: TRBV11-2; cdr3_nt: TGTGCCAGCAGCTTAGGGGCTAGCGGGAGCGGGTTTAGGGCGCACGAGCAGTACTTC; cdr3_aa: CASSLGASGSGFRAHEQYF
clone_size: few; j_call: TRBJ2-7; d_call: -; v_call: TRBV6-2/TRBV6-3; cdr3_nt: TGTGCCAGCGCGGTAACAGGGTTTGCCCACGAGCAGTACTTC; cdr3_aa: CASAVTGFAHEQYF
clone_size: many; j_call: TRBJ2-2; d_call: -; v_call: TRBV5-1; cdr3_nt: TGCGCCAGCAGCTTGACGGCGATGGCTGGGGAGCTGTTTTTT; cdr3_aa: CASSLTAMAGELFF
clone_size: many; j_call: TRBJ2-3; d_call: -; v_call: TRBV29-1; cdr3_nt: TGCAGCGTTGGGGTCACAGATACGCAGTATTTT; cdr3_aa: CSVGVTDTQYF
clone_size: -; j_call: TRBJ2-3; d_call: -; v_call: TRBV7-8; cdr3_nt: TGTGCCAGCAGCTTAAATGGCGCGGGGACCACAGATACGCAGTATTTT; cdr3_aa: CASSLNGAGTTDTQYF
clone_size: few; j_call: TRBJ1-2; d_call: -; v_call: TRBV29-1; cdr3_nt: TGCAGCGCCCCAGAGGGGGGGTATGGCTACACCTTC; cdr3_aa: CSAPEGGYGYTF
clone_size: -; j_call: TRBJ2-1; d_call: TRBD2; v_call: TRBV19; cdr3_nt: TGTGCCAGTAGTATAGGGAAAGTAGAACTAGCGGGAGCATATGAGCAGTTCTTC; cdr3_aa: CASSIGKVELAGAYEQFF
clone_size: -; j_call: TRBJ2-7; d_call: -; v_call: TRBV2; cdr3_nt: TGTGCCAGCAGGGTGGAGGTCACCTACGAGCAGTACTTC; cdr3_aa: CASRVEVTYEQYF
clone_size: many; j_call: TRBJ1-1; d_call: -; v_call: TRBV6-2/TRBV6-3; cdr3_nt: TGTGCCAGCAGTTACTCAGAAAAGAACACTGAAGCTTTCTTT; cdr3_aa: CASSYSEKNTEAFF
clone_size: -; j_call: TRBJ2-7; d_call: -; v_call: TRBV7-2; cdr3_nt: TGTGCCAGCAGCTTAATATCGAAGCAGTACTTC; cdr3_aa: CASSLISKQYF
clone_size: -; j_call: TRBJ2-7; d_call: -; v_call: TRBV7-9; cdr3_nt: TGTGCCAGCAGCTATTTTCTTAGCGCCTCCTACGAGCAGTACTTC; cdr3_aa: CASSYFLSASYEQYF